This T cell receptor beta chain came from a study of somatic mutations in cytotoxic T cells in rheumatoid arthritis. The wider study: After diagnosis, patient blood (30 ml EDTA) was drawn right away, before any treatment was given. Study observations and caveats: It was in rheumatoid arthritis patients, but not in healthy controls, that CD8+ clonality increased with age.

V was pared by 3 bases and J by 7 bases, with 7 bases of the junction left unmatched. Germline CDR1 and CDR2: LNHDA and SQIVND (reference sequence). The CDR3 spans 15 residues. Regarding this clone: Its matching antigen is unknown.

Clones were read by immunoSEQ multiplex PCR, and TCRdb kept only the in-frame ones, dropping some. The sample carries 15,000 to 20,000 clones, about three quarters recorded once. This receptor was obtained from an adult with rheumatoid arthritis. Sequencing was carried out using CD8+ T cells sorted from blood. This chain joins TRBV19 and TRBJ2-1, with TRBD2 identical over 9 bases. The CDR3 region is CASSMGGGGRNEQFF. The CDR3 bases are TGTGCCAGTAGTATGGGCGGGGGGGGCCGGAATGAGCAGTTCTTC.